A selection of T cell receptor beta chains follows, all from one sample in a study of regulatory T cells in long-lasting Graves disease. TCRdb passed the multiplex PCR reads through MiXCR, listing each CDR3 protein once. Altogether roughly 510,000 distinct CDR3 sequences are present, roughly 15% being singletons, with the ten largest covering 12%. The sample was also linked to a second study, of T cells in Graves' hyperthyroidism and ophthalmopathy.

The material was peripheral blood mononuclear cells (PBMCs), obtained at new diagnosis, from a patient treated with antithyroid drugs. These receptor sequences come from a man younger than 30 with Graves disease. The CDR3 runs from the conserved cysteine through the conserved F or W. A D gene is named only where the DNA matches it firmly. Clone size is given for some rows only: seen once, a few or many times, or a class if the clone is expanded.

J: TRBJ1-2
size: once
V: TRBV9
D: NA
DNA: TGTGCCAGCAGCGACCGTGGCGGGCTAATGGATGGCTACACCTTC
CDR3: CASSDRGGLMDGYTF

J: TRBJ2-1
size: NA
V: TRBV29-1
D: TRBD2
DNA: TGCAGCGTTGGAATGGGCGGGAGGGCAATCGATGAGCAGTTCTTC
CDR3: CSVGMGGRAIDEQFF

J: TRBJ2-1
size: NA
V: TRBV27
D: TRBD2
DNA: TGTGCCAGCAGTTTGCTAGCGGACTCCTACGAGCAGTTCTTC
CDR3: CASSLLADSYEQFF

J: TRBJ1-2
size: NA
V: TRBV6-5
D: TRBD1
DNA: TGTGCCAGCAGTTACACTACAGGGGTCGGCTACACCTTC
CDR3: CASSYTTGVGYTF

J: TRBJ2-5
size: once
V: TRBV7-6
D: NA
DNA: TGTGCCAGCAAAAAAAAACCGGAGACCCAGTACTTC
CDR3: CASKKKPETQYF

J: TRBJ1-2
size: NA
V: TRBV5-1
D: NA
DNA: TGCGCCAGCAGCTCCGGCAGCTCCTATGGCTACACCTTC
CDR3: CASSSGSSYGYTF

J: TRBJ1-2
size: NA
V: TRBV6-2/TRBV6-3
D: TRBD1
DNA: TGTGCCAGCAGGAAACTCGGGACAGCCGATGGCTACACCTTC
CDR3: CASRKLGTADGYTF

J: TRBJ2-3
size: NA
V: TRBV6-2/TRBV6-3
D: TRBD2
DNA: TGTGCCAGCAGTTACCCTCGACTAGCGGGAGGGAACACAGATACGCAGTATTTT
CDR3: CASSYPRLAGGNTDTQYF

J: TRBJ2-1
size: NA
V: TRBV11-3
D: NA
DNA: TGTGCCAGCAGCTTAGATCCGGTCACCTACAATGAGCAGTTCTTC
CDR3: CASSLDPVTYNEQFF

J: TRBJ2-1
size: many
V: TRBV6-2/TRBV6-3
D: NA
DNA: TGTGCCAGCAGTTACCGGCGGGGTGCCTACAATGAGCAGTTCTTC
CDR3: CASSYRRGAYNEQFF

J: TRBJ1-3
size: NA
V: TRBV7-8
D: NA
DNA: TGTGCCAGCAGCTTAGGGTGGAGACAGAGCTCTGGAAACACCATATATTTT
CDR3: CASSLGWRQSSGNTIYF

J: TRBJ2-4
size: many
V: TRBV28
D: TRBD2
DNA: TGTGCCAGCAGCTACCGCCGGACCGGGACTAGCGGGAGGGCCTCTCAGTACTTC
CDR3: CASSYRRTGTSGRASQYF

J: TRBJ1-4
size: NA
V: TRBV20-1
D: NA
DNA: TGCAGTGCTAGAGATTGGGGGGCTGGGAAGGAAAAACTGTTTTTT
CDR3: CSARDWGAGKEKLFF

J: TRBJ2-7
size: NA
V: TRBV5-5
D: NA
DNA: TGTGCCACCGAGTCCTACGAGCAGTACTTC
CDR3: CATESYEQYF

J: TRBJ1-2
size: few
V: TRBV7-3
D: TRBD1
DNA: TGTGCCAGCAGCACGCCGACAGGGGATGGCTACACCTTC
CDR3: CASSTPTGDGYTF

J: TRBJ1-2
size: many
V: TRBV3-1
D: TRBD1
DNA: TGTGCCAGCAGCCAGGACAGGAATTTTGGCTACACCTTC
CDR3: CASSQDRNFGYTF

J: TRBJ2-5
size: NA
V: TRBV10-3
D: TRBD2
DNA: TGTGCCATCAGGGCAGGGACTAGCGGAGAGACCCAGTACTTC
CDR3: CAIRAGTSGETQYF

J: TRBJ1-3
size: many
V: TRBV10-3
D: NA
DNA: TGTGCCATCAGTGGAGGAAACACCATATATTTT
CDR3: CAISGGNTIYF

J: TRBJ1-2
size: many
V: TRBV10-3
D: NA
DNA: TGTGCCATCAACGCGAGGGGGGCAGGCTATGGCTACACCTTC
CDR3: CAINARGAGYGYTF

J: TRBJ1-1
size: once
V: TRBV10-3
D: TRBD1
DNA: TGTGCCATCACTGACAGGGAGAACACTGAAGCTTTCTTT
CDR3: CAITDRENTEAFF

J: TRBJ1-3
size: few
V: TRBV18
D: NA
DNA: TGTGCCAGCTCACCACAAGGGTCCTCTGGAAACACCATATATTTT
CDR3: CASSPQGSSGNTIYF

J: TRBJ1-2
size: NA
V: TRBV7-9
D: NA
DNA: TGTGCCAGCAGCTTTCACCAAGGGGGCTACACCTTC
CDR3: CASSFHQGGYTF

J: TRBJ1-1
size: few
V: TRBV5-1
D: NA
DNA: TGCGCCAGCACTCTACAGACCAACACTGAAGCTTTCTTT
CDR3: CASTLQTNTEAFF

J: TRBJ2-7
size: many
V: TRBV28
D: TRBD1
DNA: TGTGCCAGCAGCTCTCCGGACAGGGGGCGCCACGAGCAGTACTTC
CDR3: CASSSPDRGRHEQYF

J: TRBJ2-7
size: NA
V: TRBV4-1
D: NA
DNA: TGCGCCAGCAGCCGATCATCCGGGGGGCTCGACGAGCAGTACTTC
CDR3: CASSRSSGGLDEQYF

J: TRBJ2-1
size: many
V: TRBV11-2
D: TRBD2
DNA: TGTGCCAGCAGCGCCTTACTAGCGGGGCCCCCCTACAATGAGCAGTTCTTC
CDR3: CASSALLAGPPYNEQFF

J: TRBJ2-3
size: few
V: TRBV27
D: NA
DNA: TGTGCCAGCAGTTTTACTAGACTGCGCGGCACAGATACGCAGTATTTT
CDR3: CASSFTRLRGTDTQYF

J: TRBJ1-2
size: few
V: TRBV7-9
D: NA
DNA: TGTGCCAGCAGCTCCATCGGGGGGGGGGCCGTTGGCTACACCTTC
CDR3: CASSSIGGGAVGYTF

J: TRBJ1-5
size: NA
V: TRBV6-2/TRBV6-3
D: NA
DNA: TGTGCCAGCAGTGAGCTCTTGGGGGATCAGCCCCAGCATTTT
CDR3: CASSELLGDQPQHF

J: TRBJ1-5
size: many
V: TRBV5-8
D: TRBD1
DNA: TGTGCCAGCAGCTCCTGGACAGGGGGAGACAATCAGCCCCAGCATTTT
CDR3: CASSSWTGGDNQPQHF

J: TRBJ1-1
size: NA
V: TRBV20-1
D: NA
DNA: TGCAGTGCTAGAGGTTTTGGTACAGTATATTCGGAAGCTTTCTTT
CDR3: CSARGFGTVYSEAFF

J: TRBJ2-7
size: NA
V: TRBV7-2
D: NA
DNA: TGTGCCAGCAGCTTAAGGGCGGATGCTTTTTACGAGCAGTACTTC
CDR3: CASSLRADAFYEQYF

J: TRBJ2-3
size: many
V: TRBV7-9
D: TRBD2
DNA: TGTGCCAGCAGCTTTTCAGCGGGAGACGGTACGCAGTATTTT
CDR3: CASSFSAGDGTQYF

J: TRBJ2-1
size: many
V: TRBV7-9
D: NA
DNA: TGTGCCAGCAGCTTATCGCAGCCTCGGAGGAATGAGCAGTTCTTC
CDR3: CASSLSQPRRNEQFF

J: TRBJ1-5
size: NA
V: TRBV18
D: TRBD1
DNA: TGTGCCAGCTCACGCAGGGACAGGGTCGATCAGCCCCAGCATTTT
CDR3: CASSRRDRVDQPQHF

J: TRBJ2-2
size: many
V: TRBV12-3/TRBV12-4
D: TRBD2
DNA: TGTGCCATCAAGTCTAGCGGGAGACTCACCGGGGAGCTGTTTTTT
CDR3: CAIKSSGRLTGELFF

J: TRBJ2-2
size: many
V: TRBV30
D: NA
DNA: TGTGCCTGGAGTGTCGTCGTCGGCAGGGTATCCGGGGAGCTGTTTTTT
CDR3: CAWSVVVGRVSGELFF

J: TRBJ1-1
size: NA
V: TRBV30
D: NA
DNA: TGTGCCTGGAGCTTGAGGGGACGAGGAGCTGGGAACACTGAAGCTTTCTTT
CDR3: CAWSLRGRGAGNTEAFF

J: TRBJ2-3
size: NA
V: TRBV10-3
D: TRBD2
DNA: TGTGCCATCAGTGCACCCTCTAGCGGGAGAACAGATACGCAGTATTTT
CDR3: CAISAPSSGRTDTQYF

J: TRBJ1-2
size: few
V: TRBV7-9
D: NA
DNA: TGTGCCAGCAGTCGTATCCGGGGGGGCCCCAACTATGGCTACACCTTC
CDR3: CASSRIRGGPNYGYTF

J: TRBJ2-1
size: NA
V: TRBV9
D: TRBD2
DNA: TGTGCCAGCAGCGTAGCGTCTAGCGGGTACAATGAGCAGTTCTTC
CDR3: CASSVASSGYNEQFF

J: TRBJ1-2
size: NA
V: TRBV20-1
D: NA
DNA: TGCAGTGCTAGTCCCCGGCGGGGCGCTGGGGACGGCTACACCTTC
CDR3: CSASPRRGAGDGYTF